This TCR beta chain was profiled in a study of beta chain features in type 1 diabetes. Concerning this clone: The antigen remains undetermined.

Study results and caveats: Shorter templates may be favored by PCR, equally so in patients and controls. Shorter TCRB CDR3s, moderately but significantly so, marked every one of the four CD4+ subsets in Type 1 diabetes patients.

What was sequenced were expressed TCRB transcripts, since all of the isolated RNA had been reverse transcribed. Data came from immunoSEQ multiplex PCR; TCRdb stores just in-frame clones and leaves some out. This sample has approximately 730,000 clones, with about an eighth found just once. This receptor was obtained from a man between 18 and 35 years old with type 1 diabetes. Sequencing input: naive CD4+ T cells from blood.

CDR3 bases: TGTGCCAGCATTCCGAGGACAGACACAGATACGCAGTATTTT. As protein: CASIPRTDTDTQYF. The chain uses TRBV28 and TRBJ2-3; D is perhaps TRBD1 (6 bases). The CDR3 runs to 14 residues. V was cut by 7 bases and J by 2 bases, with 13 bases left in between. Germline assignment: CDR1 MDHEN and CDR2 SYDVKM.